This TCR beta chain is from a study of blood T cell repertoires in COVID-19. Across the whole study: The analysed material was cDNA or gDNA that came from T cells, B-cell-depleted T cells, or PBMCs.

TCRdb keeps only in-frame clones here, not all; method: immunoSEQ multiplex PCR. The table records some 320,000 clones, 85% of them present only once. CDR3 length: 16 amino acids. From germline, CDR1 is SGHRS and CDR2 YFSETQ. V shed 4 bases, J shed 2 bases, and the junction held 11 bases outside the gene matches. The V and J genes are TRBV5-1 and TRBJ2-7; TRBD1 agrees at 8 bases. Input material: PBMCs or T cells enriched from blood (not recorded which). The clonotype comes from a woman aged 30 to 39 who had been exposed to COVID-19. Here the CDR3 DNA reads TGCGCCAGCAGCGAACCGGGACAGGCCTTTACCTACGAGCAGTACTTC. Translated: CASSEPGQAFTYEQYF.